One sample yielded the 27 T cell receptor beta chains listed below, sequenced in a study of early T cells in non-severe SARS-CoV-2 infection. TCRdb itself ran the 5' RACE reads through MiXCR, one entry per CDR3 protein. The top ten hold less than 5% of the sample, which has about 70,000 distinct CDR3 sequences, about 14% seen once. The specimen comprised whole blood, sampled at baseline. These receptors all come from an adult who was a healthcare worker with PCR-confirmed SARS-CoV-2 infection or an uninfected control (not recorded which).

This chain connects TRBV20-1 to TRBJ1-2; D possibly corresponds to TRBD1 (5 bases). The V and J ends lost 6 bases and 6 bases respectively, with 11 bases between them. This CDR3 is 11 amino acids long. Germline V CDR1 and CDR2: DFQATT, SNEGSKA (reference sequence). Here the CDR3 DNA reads TGCAGTGCAAAGACAGAGGATGGCTACACCTTC. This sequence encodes CSAKTEDGYTF.

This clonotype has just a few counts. The CDR3 DNA sequence: TGTGCCAGCAGTATGACTAGCGGACACTACGAGCAGTACTTC. Translated: CASSMTSGHYEQYF. V gene TRBV28 combines with J gene TRBJ2-7; 9 bases align to TRBD2. Germline CDR1 is MDHEN and CDR2 is SYDVKM. After removal of 5 bases from V and 3 bases from J, the junction contained 5 bases not matched to a gene. This CDR3 has 14 amino acids.

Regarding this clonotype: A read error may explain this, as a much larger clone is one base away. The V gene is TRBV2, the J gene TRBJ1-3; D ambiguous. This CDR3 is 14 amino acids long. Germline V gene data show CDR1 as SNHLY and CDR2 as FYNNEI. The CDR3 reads CASSRAVSGDTIYF. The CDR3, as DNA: TGTGCCAGCAGTAGGGCGGTCTCTGGAGACACCATATATTTT.

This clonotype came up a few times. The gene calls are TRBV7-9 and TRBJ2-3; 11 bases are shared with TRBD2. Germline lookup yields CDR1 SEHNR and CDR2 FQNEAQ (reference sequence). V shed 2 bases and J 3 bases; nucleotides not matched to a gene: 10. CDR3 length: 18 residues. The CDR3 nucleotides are TGTGCCAGCAGCTTACCTGCTAGACTAGCGGGAATTACAGATACGCAGTATTTT. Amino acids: CASSLPARLAGITDTQYF.

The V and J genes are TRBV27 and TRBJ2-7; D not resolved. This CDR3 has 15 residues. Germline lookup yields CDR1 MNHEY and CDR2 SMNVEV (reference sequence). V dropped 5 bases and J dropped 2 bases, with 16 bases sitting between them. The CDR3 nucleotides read TGTGCCAGCAGTGCAGACTCTTATCCTACCTACGAGCAGTACTTC. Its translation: CASSADSYPTYEQYF.

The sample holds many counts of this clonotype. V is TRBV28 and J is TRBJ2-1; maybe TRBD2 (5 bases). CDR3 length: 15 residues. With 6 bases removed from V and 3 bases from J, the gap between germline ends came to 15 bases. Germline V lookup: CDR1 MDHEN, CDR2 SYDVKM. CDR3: CASRPGESDYNEQFF. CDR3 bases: TGTGCCAGCAGACCCGGGGAATCCGACTACAATGAGCAGTTCTTC.

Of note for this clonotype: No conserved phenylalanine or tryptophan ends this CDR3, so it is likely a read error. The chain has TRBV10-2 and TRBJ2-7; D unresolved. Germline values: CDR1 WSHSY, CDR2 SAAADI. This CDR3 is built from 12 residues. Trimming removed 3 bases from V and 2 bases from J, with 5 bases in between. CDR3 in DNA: TGCGCCAGCAGTGATCCAGCCTACGAGCAGTACTAC. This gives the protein CASSDPAYEQYY.

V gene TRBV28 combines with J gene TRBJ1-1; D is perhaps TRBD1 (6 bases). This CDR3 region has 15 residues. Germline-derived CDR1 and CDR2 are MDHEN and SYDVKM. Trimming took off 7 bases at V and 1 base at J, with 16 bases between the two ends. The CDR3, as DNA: TGTGCCAGCACTCCTTGGGACACCCGGAACACTGAAGCTTTCTTT. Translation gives CASTPWDTRNTEAFF. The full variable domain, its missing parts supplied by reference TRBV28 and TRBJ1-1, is DVKVTQSSRYLVKRTGEKVFLECVQDMDHENMFWYRQDPGLGLRLIYFSYDVKMKEKGDIPEGYSVSREKKERFSLILESASTNQTSMYLCASTPWDTRNTEAFFGQGTRLTVV.

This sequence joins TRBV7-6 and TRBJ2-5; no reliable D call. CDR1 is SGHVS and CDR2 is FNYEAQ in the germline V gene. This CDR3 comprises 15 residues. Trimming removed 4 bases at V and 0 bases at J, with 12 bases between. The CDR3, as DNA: TGTGCCAGCAGCTCGTCGGTCCTGTACCAAGAGACCCAGTACTTC. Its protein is CASSSSVLYQETQYF.

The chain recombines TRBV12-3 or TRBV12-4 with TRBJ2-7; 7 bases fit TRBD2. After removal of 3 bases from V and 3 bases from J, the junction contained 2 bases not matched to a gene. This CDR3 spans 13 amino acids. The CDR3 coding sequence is TGTGCCAGCAGTTTGGGGGAGGGCTACGAGCAGTACTTC. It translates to CASSLGEGYEQYF.

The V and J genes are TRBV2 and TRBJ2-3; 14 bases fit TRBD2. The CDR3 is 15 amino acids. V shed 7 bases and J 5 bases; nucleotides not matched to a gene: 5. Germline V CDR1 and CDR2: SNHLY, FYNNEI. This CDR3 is CASTGTSGRQDTQYF. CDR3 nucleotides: TGTGCCAGCACGGGGACTAGCGGGAGACAAGATACGCAGTATTTT.

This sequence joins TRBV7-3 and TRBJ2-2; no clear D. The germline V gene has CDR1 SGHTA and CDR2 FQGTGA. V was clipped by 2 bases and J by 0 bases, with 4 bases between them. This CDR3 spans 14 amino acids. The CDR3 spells CASSLQPNTGELFF. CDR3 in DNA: TGTGCCAGCAGCTTACAACCGAACACCGGGGAGCTGTTTTTT.

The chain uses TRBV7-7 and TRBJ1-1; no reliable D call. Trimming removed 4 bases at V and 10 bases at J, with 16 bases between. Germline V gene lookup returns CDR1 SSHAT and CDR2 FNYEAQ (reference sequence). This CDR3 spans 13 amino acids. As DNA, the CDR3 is TGTGCCAGCAGCTCAAACTTGGGCGTACCAGCTTTCTTT. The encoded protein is CASSSNLGVPAFF.

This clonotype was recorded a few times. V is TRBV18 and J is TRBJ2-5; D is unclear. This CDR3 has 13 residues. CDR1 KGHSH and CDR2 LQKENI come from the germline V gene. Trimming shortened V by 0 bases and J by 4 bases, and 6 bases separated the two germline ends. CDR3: CASSPPLRETQYF. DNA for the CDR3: TGTGCCAGCTCACCACCCCTCCGAGAGACCCAGTACTTC.

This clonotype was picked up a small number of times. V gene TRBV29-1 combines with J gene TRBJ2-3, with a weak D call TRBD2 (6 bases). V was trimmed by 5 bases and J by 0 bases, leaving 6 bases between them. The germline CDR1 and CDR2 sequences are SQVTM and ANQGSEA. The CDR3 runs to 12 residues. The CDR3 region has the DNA TGCAGCGTTAGCGGGAGCACAGATACGCAGTATTTT. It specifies CSVSGSTDTQYF.

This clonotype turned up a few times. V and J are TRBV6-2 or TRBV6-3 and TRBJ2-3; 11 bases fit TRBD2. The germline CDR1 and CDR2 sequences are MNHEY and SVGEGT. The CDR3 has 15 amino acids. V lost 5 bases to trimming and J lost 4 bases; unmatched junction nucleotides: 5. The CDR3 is CASSLAGGPADTQYF. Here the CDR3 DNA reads TGTGCCAGCAGTCTAGCGGGAGGCCCGGCAGATACGCAGTATTTT.

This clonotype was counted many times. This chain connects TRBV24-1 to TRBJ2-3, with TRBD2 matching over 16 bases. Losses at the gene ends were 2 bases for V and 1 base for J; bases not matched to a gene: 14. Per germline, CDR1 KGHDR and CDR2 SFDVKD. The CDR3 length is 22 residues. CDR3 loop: CATSDWTGGTSGRAFGTDTQYF. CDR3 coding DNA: TGTGCCACCAGTGATTGGACAGGGGGGACTAGCGGGAGGGCCTTTGGCACAGATACGCAGTATTTT.

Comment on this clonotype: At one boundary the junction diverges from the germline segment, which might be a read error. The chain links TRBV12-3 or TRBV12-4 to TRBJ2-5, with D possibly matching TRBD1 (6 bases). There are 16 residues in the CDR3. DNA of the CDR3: TGTGCCAGCAGTACTAACAGGGAGCCCCTTCAAGAGACCCAGAACTTC. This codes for CASSTNREPLQETQNF.

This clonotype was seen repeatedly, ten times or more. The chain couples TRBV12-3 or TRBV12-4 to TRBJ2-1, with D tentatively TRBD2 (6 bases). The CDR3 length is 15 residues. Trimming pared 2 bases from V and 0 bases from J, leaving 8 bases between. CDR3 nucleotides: TGTGCCAGCAGTTTAAAGACTAGCTCCTACAATGAGCAGTTCTTC. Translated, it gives CASSLKTSSYNEQFF.

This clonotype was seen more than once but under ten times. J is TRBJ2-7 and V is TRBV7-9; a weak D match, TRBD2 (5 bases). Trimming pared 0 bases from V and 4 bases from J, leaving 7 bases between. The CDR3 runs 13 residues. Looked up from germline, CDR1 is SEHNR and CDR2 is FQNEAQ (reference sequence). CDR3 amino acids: CASSLAGRYEQYF. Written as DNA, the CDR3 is TGTGCCAGCAGCTTAGCGGGGAGATACGAGCAGTACTTC.

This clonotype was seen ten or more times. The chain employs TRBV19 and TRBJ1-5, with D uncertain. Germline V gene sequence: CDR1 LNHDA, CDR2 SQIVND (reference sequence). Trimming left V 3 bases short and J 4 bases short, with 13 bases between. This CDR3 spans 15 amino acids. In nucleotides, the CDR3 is TGTGCCAGTAGTATTGGAACAGAACCTAATCAGCCCCAGCATTTT. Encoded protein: CASSIGTEPNQPQHF.

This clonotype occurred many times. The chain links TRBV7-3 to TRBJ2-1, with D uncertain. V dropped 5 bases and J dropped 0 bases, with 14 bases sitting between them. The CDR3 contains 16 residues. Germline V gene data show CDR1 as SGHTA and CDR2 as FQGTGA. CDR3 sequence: CASSRIAPSSYNEQFF. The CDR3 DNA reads TGTGCCAGCAGCCGGATAGCCCCTAGCTCCTACAATGAGCAGTTCTTC.

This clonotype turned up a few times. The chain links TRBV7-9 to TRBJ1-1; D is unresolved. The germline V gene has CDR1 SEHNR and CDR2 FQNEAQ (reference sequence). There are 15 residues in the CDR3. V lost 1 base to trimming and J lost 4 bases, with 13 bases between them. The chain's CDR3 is CASSLEREWGTEAFF. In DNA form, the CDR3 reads TGTGCCAGCAGCTTAGAGAGGGAATGGGGCACTGAAGCTTTCTTT.

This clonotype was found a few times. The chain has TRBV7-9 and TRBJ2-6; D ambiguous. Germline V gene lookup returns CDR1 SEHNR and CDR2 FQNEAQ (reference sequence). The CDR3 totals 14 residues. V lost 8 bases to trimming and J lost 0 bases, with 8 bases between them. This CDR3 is CASSSVSGANVLTF. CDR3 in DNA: TGTGCCAGCTCCTCAGTCTCTGGGGCCAACGTCCTGACTTTC.

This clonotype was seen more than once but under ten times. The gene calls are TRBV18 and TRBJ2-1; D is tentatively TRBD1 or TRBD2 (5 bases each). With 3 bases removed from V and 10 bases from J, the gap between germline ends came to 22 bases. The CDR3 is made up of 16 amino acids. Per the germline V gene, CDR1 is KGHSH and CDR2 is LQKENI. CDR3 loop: CASSPRGTAGWVEQFF. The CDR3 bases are TGTGCCAGCTCACCGAGGGGAACAGCCGGGTGGGTGGAGCAGTTCTTC.

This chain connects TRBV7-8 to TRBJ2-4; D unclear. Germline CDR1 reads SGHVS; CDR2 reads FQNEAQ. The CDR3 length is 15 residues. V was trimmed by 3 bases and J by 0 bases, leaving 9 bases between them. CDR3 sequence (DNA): TGTGCCAGCAGCTTGAAGTTCGTAGCCAAAAACATTCAGTACTTC. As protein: CASSLKFVAKNIQYF.

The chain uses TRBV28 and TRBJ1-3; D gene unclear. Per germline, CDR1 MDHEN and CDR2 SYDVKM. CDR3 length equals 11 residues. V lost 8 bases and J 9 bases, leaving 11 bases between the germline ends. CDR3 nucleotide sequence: TGTGCCAGCGGGCTCTTTGCCACCATATATTTT. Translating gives CASGLFATIYF.